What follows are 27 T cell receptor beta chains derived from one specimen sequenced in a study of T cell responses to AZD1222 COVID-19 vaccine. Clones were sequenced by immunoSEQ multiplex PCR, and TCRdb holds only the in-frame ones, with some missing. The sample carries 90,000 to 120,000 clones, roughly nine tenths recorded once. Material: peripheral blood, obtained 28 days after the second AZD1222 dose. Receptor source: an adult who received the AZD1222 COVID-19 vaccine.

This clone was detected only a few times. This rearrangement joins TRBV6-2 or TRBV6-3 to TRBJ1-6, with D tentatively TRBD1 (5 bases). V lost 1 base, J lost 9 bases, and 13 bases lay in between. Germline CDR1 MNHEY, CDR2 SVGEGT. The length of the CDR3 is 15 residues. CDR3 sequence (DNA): TGTGCCAGCAGTTACTTGGGGCCGTTGGGTTCACCCCTCCACTTT. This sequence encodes CASSYLGPLGSPLHF.

The CDR3 sequence: CASSPNPPDTQYF. CDR3 DNA: TGTGCCAGCAGCCCAAATCCTCCGGATACGCAGTATTTT. V gene TRBV9 combines with J gene TRBJ2-3; D call uncertain. CDR3 length: 13 residues. Trimming took off 4 bases at V and 6 bases at J, with 12 bases between the two ends. Germline loops: CDR1 SGDLS, CDR2 YYNGEE.

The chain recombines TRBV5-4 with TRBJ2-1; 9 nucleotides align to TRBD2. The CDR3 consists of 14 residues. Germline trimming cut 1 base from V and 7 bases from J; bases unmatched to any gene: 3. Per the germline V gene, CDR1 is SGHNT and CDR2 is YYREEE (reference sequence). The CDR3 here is CASSLRSGGNEQFF. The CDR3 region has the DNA TGTGCCAGCAGCTTGCGTAGCGGGGGAAATGAGCAGTTCTTC.

The chain's CDR3 is CAITPGHPNDEQYF. As DNA, the CDR3 is TGTGCCATCACTCCGGGACACCCTAATGACGAGCAGTACTTC. This chain links TRBV10-3 with TRBJ2-7, with D perhaps matching TRBD1 (6 bases). The CDR3 is 14 amino acids. Germline-derived CDR1 and CDR2 are ENHRY and SYGVKD. Trimming cost V 7 bases and J 5 bases, with 18 bases left between them.

CDR3 amino acids: CASSVGGDYGYTF. The CDR3 bases are TGTGCCAGCAGCGTTGGGGGGGACTATGGCTACACCTTC. This sequence joins TRBV9 and TRBJ1-2; possibly TRBD1 for D (5 bases). This CDR3 has 13 amino acids. The V gene lost 2 bases and the J gene lost 3 bases, with 8 bases spanning the gap. CDR1 SGDLS and CDR2 YYNGEE come from the germline V gene. Full variable domain (missing parts from reference TRBV9 and TRBJ1-2): DSGVTQTPKHLITATGQRVTLRCSPRSGDLSVYWYQQSLDQGLQFLIQYYNGEERAKGNILERFSAQQFPDLHSELNLSSLELGDSALYFCASSVGGDYGYTFGSGTRLTVV.

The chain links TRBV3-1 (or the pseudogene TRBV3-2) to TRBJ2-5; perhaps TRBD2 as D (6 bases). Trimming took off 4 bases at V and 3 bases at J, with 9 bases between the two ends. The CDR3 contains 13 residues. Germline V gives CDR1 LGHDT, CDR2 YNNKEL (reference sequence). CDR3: CASSRGVKETQYF. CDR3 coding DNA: TGTGCCAGCAGCCGGGGGGTTAAAGAGACCCAGTACTTC.

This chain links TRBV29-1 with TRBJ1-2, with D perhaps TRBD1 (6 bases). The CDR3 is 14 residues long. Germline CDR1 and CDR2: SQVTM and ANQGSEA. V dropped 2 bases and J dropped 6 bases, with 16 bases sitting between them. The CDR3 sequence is CSVERGLGRDGYTF. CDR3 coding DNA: TGCAGCGTTGAACGGGGGCTAGGGAGGGATGGCTACACCTTC.

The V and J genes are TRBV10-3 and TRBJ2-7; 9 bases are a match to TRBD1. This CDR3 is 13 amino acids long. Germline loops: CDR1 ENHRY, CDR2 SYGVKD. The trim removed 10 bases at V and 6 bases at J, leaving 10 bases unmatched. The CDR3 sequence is CASHGGQGLEQYF. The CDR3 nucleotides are TGTGCCAGCCACGGGGGACAGGGCCTCGAGCAGTACTTC.

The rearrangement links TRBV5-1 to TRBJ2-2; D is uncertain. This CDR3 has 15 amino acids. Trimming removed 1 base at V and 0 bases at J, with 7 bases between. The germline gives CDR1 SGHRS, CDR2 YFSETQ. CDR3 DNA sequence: TGCGCCAGCAGCTTGTCGGCTTCGAACACCGGGGAGCTGTTTTTT. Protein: CASSLSASNTGELFF. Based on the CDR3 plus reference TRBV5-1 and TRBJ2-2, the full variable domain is KAGVTQTPRYLIKTRGQQVTLSCSPISGHRSVSWYQQTPGQGLQFLFEYFSETQRNKGNFPGRFSGRQFSNSRSEMNVSTLELGDSALYLCASSLSASNTGELFFGEGSRLTVL.

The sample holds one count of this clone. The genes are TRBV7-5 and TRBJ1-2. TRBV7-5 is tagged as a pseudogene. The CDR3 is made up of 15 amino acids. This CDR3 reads CARSLKRRANYGYTF. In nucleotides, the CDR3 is TGTGCCAGAAGCTTAAAAAGGCGGGCAAACTATGGCTACACCTTC.

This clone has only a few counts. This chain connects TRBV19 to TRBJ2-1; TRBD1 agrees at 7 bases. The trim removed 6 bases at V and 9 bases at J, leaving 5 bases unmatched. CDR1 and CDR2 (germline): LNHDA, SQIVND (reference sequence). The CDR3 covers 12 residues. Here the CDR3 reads CASSKGGLEQFF. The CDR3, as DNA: TGTGCCAGTAGCAAAGGGGGCCTTGAGCAGTTCTTC.

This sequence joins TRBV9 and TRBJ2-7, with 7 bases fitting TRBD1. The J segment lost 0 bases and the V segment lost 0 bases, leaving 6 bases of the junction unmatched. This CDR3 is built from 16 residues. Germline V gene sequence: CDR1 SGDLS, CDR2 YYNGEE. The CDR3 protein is CASSVGQGFSSYEQYF. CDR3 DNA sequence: TGTGCCAGCAGCGTAGGACAGGGTTTTAGCTCCTACGAGCAGTACTTC.

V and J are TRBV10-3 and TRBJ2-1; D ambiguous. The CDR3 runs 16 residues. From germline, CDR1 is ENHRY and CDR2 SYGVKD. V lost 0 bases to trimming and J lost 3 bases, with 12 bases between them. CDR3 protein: CAISESRAEVYNEQFF. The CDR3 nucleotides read TGTGCCATCAGTGAGTCTAGGGCTGAAGTCTACAATGAGCAGTTCTTC.

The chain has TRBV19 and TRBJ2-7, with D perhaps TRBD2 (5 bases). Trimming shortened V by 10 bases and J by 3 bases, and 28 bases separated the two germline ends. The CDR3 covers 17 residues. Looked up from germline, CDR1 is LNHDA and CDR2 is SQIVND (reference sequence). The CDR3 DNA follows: TGTGCCAAAACCACCGGGTCTCTCCCTTTCGGGGTCTACGAGCAGTACTTC. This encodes CAKTTGSLPFGVYEQYF.

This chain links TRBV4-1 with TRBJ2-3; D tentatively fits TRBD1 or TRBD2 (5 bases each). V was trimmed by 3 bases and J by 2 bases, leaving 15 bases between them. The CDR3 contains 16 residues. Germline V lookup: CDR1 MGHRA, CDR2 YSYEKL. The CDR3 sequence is CASSQGRGASTDTQYF. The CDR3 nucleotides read TGCGCCAGCAGCCAGGGAAGGGGAGCTTCCACAGATACGCAGTATTTT.

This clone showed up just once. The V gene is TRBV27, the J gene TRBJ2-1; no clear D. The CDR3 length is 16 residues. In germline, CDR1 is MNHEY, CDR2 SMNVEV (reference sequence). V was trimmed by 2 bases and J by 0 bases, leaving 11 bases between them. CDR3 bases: TGTGCCAGCAGTTTAACCCGGACGAGCTCCTACAATGAGCAGTTCTTC. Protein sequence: CASSLTRTSSYNEQFF.

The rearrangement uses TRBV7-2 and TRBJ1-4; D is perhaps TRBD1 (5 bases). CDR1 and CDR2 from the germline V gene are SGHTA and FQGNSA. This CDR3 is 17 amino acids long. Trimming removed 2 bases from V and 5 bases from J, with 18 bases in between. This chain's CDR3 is CASSLMILTAGNEKLFF. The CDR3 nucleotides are TGTGCCAGCAGCTTAATGATACTGACAGCCGGGAATGAAAAACTGTTTTTT.

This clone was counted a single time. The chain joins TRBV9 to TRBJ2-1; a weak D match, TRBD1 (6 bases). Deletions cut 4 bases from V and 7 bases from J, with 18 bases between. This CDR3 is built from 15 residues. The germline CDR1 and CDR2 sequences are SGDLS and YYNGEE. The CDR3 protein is CASSPEGVGSNEQFF. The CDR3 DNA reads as TGTGCCAGCAGCCCAGAGGGGGTCGGGTCGAATGAGCAGTTCTTC.

The CDR3 nucleotides are TGTGCCAGTAGTATCGGGACAGGTCAGGCCCAGTACTTC. It translates to CASSIGTGQAQYF. The chain uses TRBV19 and TRBJ2-5; 8 bases line up with TRBD1. V trimming: 3 bases; J trimming: 9 bases; junction bases outside the gene matches: 6. This CDR3 is built from 13 residues. In germline, CDR1 is LNHDA, CDR2 SQIVND (reference sequence).

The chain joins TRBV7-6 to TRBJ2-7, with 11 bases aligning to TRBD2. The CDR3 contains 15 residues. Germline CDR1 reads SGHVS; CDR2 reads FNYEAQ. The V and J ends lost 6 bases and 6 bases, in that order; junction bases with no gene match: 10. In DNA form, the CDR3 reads TGTGCCAGCAGTATAGATAGCGGGGGGGCCAGCGAGCAGTACTTC. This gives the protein CASSIDSGGASEQYF.

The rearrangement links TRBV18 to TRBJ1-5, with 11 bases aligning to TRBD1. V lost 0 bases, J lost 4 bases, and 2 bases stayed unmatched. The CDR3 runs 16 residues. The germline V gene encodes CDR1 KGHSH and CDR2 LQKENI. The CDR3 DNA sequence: TGTGCCAGCTCACCACCGGGACAGGGGGATAATCAGCCCCAGCATTTT. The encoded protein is CASSPPGQGDNQPQHF.

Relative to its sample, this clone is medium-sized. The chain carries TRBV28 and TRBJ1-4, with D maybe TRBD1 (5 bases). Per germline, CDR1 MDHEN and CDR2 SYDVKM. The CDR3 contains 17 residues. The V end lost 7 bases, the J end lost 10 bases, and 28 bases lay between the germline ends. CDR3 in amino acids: CASTEIYRRDVPGKLFF. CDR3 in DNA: TGTGCCAGCACCGAAATCTACCGAAGGGACGTCCCGGGAAAACTGTTTTTT.

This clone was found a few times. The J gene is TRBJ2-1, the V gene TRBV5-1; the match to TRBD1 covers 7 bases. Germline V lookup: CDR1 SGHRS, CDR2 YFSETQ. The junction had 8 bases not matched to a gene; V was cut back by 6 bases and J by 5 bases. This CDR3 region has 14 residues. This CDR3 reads CASTPGTANNEQFF. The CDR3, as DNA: TGCGCCAGCACCCCGGGGACAGCAAACAATGAGCAGTTCTTC.

CDR3 coding DNA: TGTGCCAGCAGTTCGGTAGGACGGCCCCAGCATTTT. Translating it yields CASSSVGRPQHF. The genes are TRBV12-3 or TRBV12-4 and TRBJ1-5; D call uncertain. The CDR3 runs 12 residues. Trimming cost V 4 bases and J 9 bases, with 10 bases left between them.

CDR3 sequence reads: CASSEVRGQIFWYGYTF. The CDR3 bases are TGTGCCAGCAGTGAAGTACGGGGACAGATCTTTTGGTATGGCTACACCTTC. This chain uses TRBV6-1 with TRBJ1-2; 7 nucleotides line up with TRBD1. The CDR3 covers 17 residues. V trimming: 1 base; J trimming: 5 bases; junction bases outside the gene matches: 13. Germline V gene data show CDR1 as MNHNS and CDR2 as SASEGT.

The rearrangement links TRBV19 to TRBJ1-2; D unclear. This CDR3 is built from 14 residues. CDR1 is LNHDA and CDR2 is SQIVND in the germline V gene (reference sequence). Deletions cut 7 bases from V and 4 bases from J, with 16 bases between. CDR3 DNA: TGTGCCAGTAAGTTTGCAGTGGAATCCTATGGCTACACCTTC. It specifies CASKFAVESYGYTF.

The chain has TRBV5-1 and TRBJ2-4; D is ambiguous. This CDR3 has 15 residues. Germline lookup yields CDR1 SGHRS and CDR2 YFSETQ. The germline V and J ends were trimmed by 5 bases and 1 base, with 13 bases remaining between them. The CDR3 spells CASRATMDAKNIQYF. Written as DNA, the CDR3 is TGCGCCAGCAGGGCCACGATGGATGCCAAAAACATTCAGTACTTC.